This is a list of T cell receptor beta chains from one sample in a study of cytomegalovirus exposure and HLA in healthy donors. Some clones are missing from TCRdb's copy, which holds only in-frame ones; the method was immunoSEQ multiplex PCR. This table holds 250,000 to 400,000 clones, 75% to 90% found once. Sample: PBMCs. The origin of the receptors is a woman under 40 in good health and CMV-seropositive. Both conserved end residues are part of each CDR3. The D gene is left open where the match is weak. Clone sizes are given selectively: once, few, many, or a class where the clone is expanded.

clone_size | j_call | v_call | d_call | cdr3_aa | cdr3_nt
. | TRBJ1-4 | TRBV25-1 | TRBD1 | CASSALGQGGAEKLFF | TGTGCCAGCAGTGCGCTCGGACAGGGGGGTGCTGAAAAACTGTTTTTT
. | TRBJ2-7 | TRBV7-9 | TRBD2 | CASSLFSGAGEQYF | TGTGCCAGCAGCTTGTTTAGCGGGGCGGGAGAGCAGTACTTC
. | TRBJ2-3 | TRBV2 | . | CASKLTGGTDTQYF | TGTGCCAGCAAACTCACGGGGGGCACAGATACGCAGTATTTT
once | TRBJ2-7 | TRBV7-9 | . | CASSSTRQDKYEQYF | TGTGCCAGCAGCTCGACTCGACAGGACAAATACGAGCAGTACTTC
. | TRBJ2-5 | TRBV15 | . | CATSIVGKYFQETQYF | TGTGCCACCAGCATTGTTGGGAAGTATTTCCAAGAGACCCAGTACTTC
. | TRBJ2-2 | TRBV15 | . | CATSRDRGPNTGELFF | TGTGCCACCAGCAGAGATCGAGGGCCGAACACCGGGGAGCTGTTTTTT
. | TRBJ1-6 | TRBV5-6 | . | CASSFLGSYNSPLHF | TGTGCCAGCAGCTTTTTGGGCAGCTATAATTCACCCCTCCACTTT
. | TRBJ2-3 | TRBV29-1 | TRBD2 | CSVEGGSGGTDTQYF | TGCAGCGTTGAAGGCGGTAGCGGGGGGACAGATACGCAGTATTTT
. | TRBJ2-1 | TRBV11-3 | TRBD1 | CASSSGTGHYNEQFF | TGTGCCAGCAGCTCCGGGACAGGACACTACAATGAGCAGTTCTTC
. | TRBJ2-7 | TRBV29-1 | . | CSALEGVSYEQYF | TGCAGCGCACTAGAGGGGGTCTCCTACGAGCAGTACTTC
few | TRBJ2-7 | TRBV7-2 | . | CASSNNYEQYF | TGTGCCAGCAGCAACAACTACGAGCAGTACTTC
. | TRBJ2-5 | TRBV6-4 | TRBD2 | CASSRLAGEGRETQYF | TGTGCCAGCTCGCGACTAGCGGGAGAAGGGCGAGAGACCCAGTACTTC
. | TRBJ1-1 | TRBV9 | TRBD1 | CASSSQGAANTEAFF | TGTGCCAGCAGCTCCCAGGGGGCCGCGAACACTGAAGCTTTCTTT
. | TRBJ2-7 | TRBV2 | . | CASSAPYEQYF | TGTGCCAGCAGTGCCCCCTACGAGCAGTACTTC
few | TRBJ2-7 | TRBV7-9 | TRBD2 | CASTVPRAGTYEQYF | TGTGCCAGCACCGTCCCTCGAGCGGGAACCTACGAGCAGTACTTC
. | TRBJ2-2 | TRBV9 | . | CASSVGVASTGELFF | TGTGCCAGCAGCGTAGGGGTAGCGTCCACCGGGGAGCTGTTTTTT
few | TRBJ2-3 | TRBV29-1 | . | CSVDGLRDDTDTQYF | TGCAGCGTTGATGGTTTGCGGGATGACACAGATACGCAGTATTTT
. | TRBJ1-1 | TRBV7-3 | . | CASSLFSYMNTEAFF | TGTGCCAGCAGCTTATTTTCGTACATGAACACTGAAGCTTTCTTT
. | TRBJ2-7 | TRBV28 | . | CASSPTTTYEQYF | TGTGCCAGCAGTCCAACTACCACCTACGAGCAGTACTTC
. | TRBJ2-1 | TRBV20-1 | . | CSAEDDNEQFF | TGCAGTGCTGAAGACGACAATGAGCAGTTCTTC
. | TRBJ1-6 | TRBV19 | . | CASSIANLVDSPLHF | TGTGCCAGTAGTATAGCGAACCTTGTGGATTCACCCCTCCACTTT
. | TRBJ2-7 | TRBV7-6 | TRBD2 | CASSLAQSGVYEQYF | TGTGCCAGCAGCTTAGCGCAGAGCGGGGTCTACGAGCAGTACTTC
. | TRBJ2-1 | TRBV9 | . | CASSVGVAEYNEQFF | TGTGCCAGCAGCGTAGGAGTAGCGGAGTACAATGAGCAGTTCTTC
many | TRBJ2-5 | TRBV4-1 | . | CASSQLQTPETQYF | TGCGCCAGCAGCCAATTACAGACCCCAGAGACCCAGTACTTC
few | TRBJ2-7 | TRBV5-4 | TRBD1 | CASSRTGTGRYEQYF | TGTGCCAGCAGCCGAACCGGGACAGGACGATACGAGCAGTACTTC
. | TRBJ1-3 | TRBV13 | . | CASSQRDEGSGNTIYF | TGTGCCAGCAGCCAACGGGACGAAGGGTCTGGAAACACCATATATTTT
. | TRBJ2-7 | TRBV27 | . | CASSPTTGFLQYF | TGTGCCAGCAGCCCCACTACAGGGTTCTTGCAGTACTTC
. | TRBJ1-1 | TRBV28 | . | CASSLLSPLEAFF | TGTGCCAGCAGTTTACTGAGTCCCCTAGAAGCTTTCTTT
many | TRBJ1-3 | TRBV11-2 | . | CASSSNRGTNPGNTIYF | TGTGCCAGCAGCTCCAATCGAGGGACCAATCCTGGAAACACCATATATTTT
. | TRBJ2-3 | TRBV2 | TRBD1 | CASTKGQGSIDTQYF | TGTGCCAGCACCAAGGGACAGGGATCGATAGATACGCAGTATTTT
. | TRBJ2-6 | TRBV6-1 | . | CASSEWGPGANVLTF | TGTGCCAGCAGTGAATGGGGGCCTGGGGCCAACGTCCTGACTTTC
. | TRBJ2-5 | TRBV28 | . | CANPGIAAPAQYF | TGTGCCAACCCCGGTATAGCGGCCCCGGCCCAGTACTTC